A selection of T cell receptor beta chains follows, all from one sample in a study of cytomegalovirus exposure and HLA in healthy donors. TCRdb's copy holds only in-frame clones and misses some; the assay was immunoSEQ multiplex PCR. Recorded for this sample: 40,000 to 45,000 clones. The sequencing sample was made of PBMCs. Every receptor here comes from a man aged 25 to 40 in good health and CMV-seronegative. The CDR3 runs from the conserved cysteine through the conserved F or W. The order of the fields is CDR3 protein, V gene.

CDR3: CASSGQGFGMTEAFF
V: TRBV6-5

CDR3: CASSVGGGTSGSPGANVLTF
V: TRBV5-4

CDR3: CAWSSGTSYNEQFF
V: TRBV30

CDR3: CASSPRGLSFAPDTQYF
V: TRBV7-9

CDR3: CASSIVGKTDTQYF
V: TRBV19

CDR3: CASSQTQDNYGYTF
V: TRBV4-1

CDR3: CASSRQGISGNTIYF
V: TRBV9

CDR3: CASSLARRGGLHEQYF
V: TRBV5-4

CDR3: CASSTPDRTANTEAFF
V: TRBV27

CDR3: CASSVTGAYYTF
V: TRBV19

CDR3: CASSQVAGLRDSPLHF
V: TRBV4-2

CDR3: CASRAGTGSQEQYF
V: TRBV5-1

CDR3: CASSPGGWPGQPQHF
V: TRBV7-2

CDR3: CASSLTARHWEAFF
V: TRBV28

CDR3: CASSQVLVPDRVTGELFF
V: TRBV4-1

CDR3: CASRPGIYNSPLHF
V: TRBV2

CDR3: CASSERGGSGNEQFF
V: TRBV2

CDR3: CASSSHTGEGYTF
V: TRBV5-1

CDR3: CASSLRRSPYEQYF
V: TRBV11-1

CDR3: CASSPRQAARANTGELFF
V: TRBV5-1

CDR3: CASSLGRGRHEQYF
V: TRBV5-4